These 25 T cell receptor beta chains were all obtained from the same sample, sequenced in a study of shared T cell receptors in the human thymus. Generated by immunoSEQ multiplex PCR, the TCRdb table keeps only in-frame clones and is missing some. The sample lists hundreds of thousands of clones, around three quarters occurring once. These data are also associated with another study on human thymus T cells.

The sample consisted of thymocytes. The receptors come from a boy under two years old with a congenital heart defect.

This clone came up a few times. V usage is TRBV5-4 and J usage is TRBJ2-1; 10 nucleotides match TRBD2. Losses at the gene ends were 2 bases for V and 7 bases for J; bases not matched to a gene: 6. The V gene's germline CDR1 is SGHNT and CDR2 YYREEE (reference sequence). The CDR3 loop spans 15 amino acids. The CDR3 nucleotides read TGTGCCAGCAGCTTAGGAGCGGGAGGGTGGAATGAGCAGTTCTTC. It is translated as CASSLGAGGWNEQFF.

This clone was seen only a few times. The V call is TRBV5-8, the J call TRBJ2-7; weak D call: TRBD1 (6 bases). Germline V CDR1 and CDR2: SGHTS, YDEGEE. The CDR3 contains 15 residues. Between the trimmed V and J ends, which lost 1 base and 0 bases, there was a span of 11 bases. CDR3 nucleotide sequence: TGTGCCAGCAGCTTGAGGACAGAACGCTCCTACGAGCAGTACTTC. Amino acid sequence: CASSLRTERSYEQYF.

This CDR3 reads CASSLPLTGGPDGYTF. The CDR3 DNA sequence: TGTGCCAGCAGCTTACCCCTGACAGGGGGTCCGGATGGCTACACCTTC. The rearrangement joins TRBV7-8 to TRBJ1-2; 9 nucleotides align to TRBD1. Germline loops: CDR1 SGHVS, CDR2 FQNEAQ. The CDR3 runs 16 residues. V dropped 2 bases and J dropped 6; count of bases not matched to a gene: 10. Full variable domain (missing parts from reference TRBV7-8 and TRBJ1-2): GAGVSQSPRYKVAKRGQDVALRCDPISGHVSLFWYQQALGQGPEFLTYFQNEAQLDKSGLPSDRFFAERPEGSVSTLKIQRTQQEDSAVYLCASSLPLTGGPDGYTFGSGTRLTVV.

The V call is TRBV11-2, the J call TRBJ2-7, with 8 bases lining up with TRBD2. Per the germline V gene, CDR1 is SGHAT and CDR2 is FQNNGV. The CDR3 length is 17 residues. V gave up 0 bases and J gave up 6 bases; unmatched junction bases: 13. CDR3 protein: CASSLDILASGSSEQYF. Here the CDR3 DNA reads TGTGCCAGCAGCTTAGATATCCTGGCTAGCGGGTCGTCCGAGCAGTACTTC.

V usage is TRBV5-1 and J usage is TRBJ2-5, with 7 bases lining up with TRBD1. The CDR3 covers 14 residues. The V gene's germline CDR1 is SGHRS and CDR2 YFSETQ. Trimming removed 3 bases from V and 5 bases from J; junction bases left unmatched: 7. CDR3 nucleotides: TGCGCCAGCAGCTACGTGACAGGGCTGGAGACCCAGTACTTC. Protein: CASSYVTGLETQYF.

The table lists this clone with a few counts. This chain uses TRBV7-9 with TRBJ2-3; 8 positions match TRBD2. Losses at the gene ends were 9 bases for V and 5 bases for J; bases not matched to a gene: 13. CDR3 size: 15 residues. Germline assignment: CDR1 SEHNR and CDR2 FQNEAQ (reference sequence). DNA for the CDR3: TGTGCCAGTGGGTCGAAAGCGGGAGCGGGAGATACGCAGTATTTT. Protein product: CASGSKAGAGDTQYF.

This sequence joins TRBV6-1 and TRBJ2-5; D gene unclear. Between the trimmed V and J ends, which lost 5 bases and 5 bases, there was a span of 9 bases. This CDR3 contains 12 residues. CDR1 MNHNS and CDR2 SASEGT come from the germline V gene. CDR3 sequence: CASSRVRETQYF. CDR3 sequence (DNA): TGTGCCAGCAGTCGAGTCCGGGAGACCCAGTACTTC.

The chain links TRBV5-6 to TRBJ2-1; a weak D match, TRBD2 (6 bases). Germline-derived CDR1 and CDR2 are SGHDT and YYEEEE. V was cut by 0 bases and J by 4 bases, with 17 bases left in between. The CDR3 covers 17 residues. The CDR3 DNA follows: TGTGCCAGCAGCTTGGCGGCTCCGGGAGTGGAATACAATGAGCAGTTCTTC. It yields the protein CASSLAAPGVEYNEQFF.

The rearrangement links TRBV6-5 to TRBJ2-5; 7 bases agree with TRBD1. Germline V CDR1 and CDR2: MNHEY, SVGAGI. The CDR3 length is 14 residues. Trimming cost V 8 bases and J 5 bases; bases outside gene matches: 11. CDR3 amino acids: CASRFARGQETQYF. CDR3 nucleotides: TGTGCCAGCCGATTCGCCAGGGGACAGGAGACCCAGTACTTC.

V and J are TRBV5-1 and TRBJ2-1; 15 bases are shared with TRBD2. The length of the CDR3 is 19 residues. With 0 bases clipped from V and 4 bases from J, the junction kept 8 bases outside the gene matches. Germline assignment: CDR1 SGHRS and CDR2 YFSETQ. In DNA, the CDR3 is TGCGCCAGCAGCTTGGCGCCGGGACTAGCGGGAGGCCTTTACAATGAGCAGTTCTTC. Encoded protein: CASSLAPGLAGGLYNEQFF.

The V and J genes are TRBV28 and TRBJ1-5; tentative D call: TRBD1 (5 bases). V was trimmed by 1 base and J by 0 bases, leaving 16 bases between them. Germline-derived CDR1 and CDR2 are MDHEN and SYDVKM. This CDR3 region has 18 residues. DNA of the CDR3: TGTGCCAGCAGTTTATTCTTAACAGGAGACAATAGCAATCAGCCCCAGCATTTT. It is translated as CASSLFLTGDNSNQPQHF. Full variable domain (missing parts from reference TRBV28 and TRBJ1-5): DVKVTQSSRYLVKRTGEKVFLECVQDMDHENMFWYRQDPGLGLRLIYFSYDVKMKEKGDIPEGYSVSREKKERFSLILESASTNQTSMYLCASSLFLTGDNSNQPQHFGDGTRLSIL.

The chain has TRBV30 and TRBJ2-3; TRBD2 aligns across 9 bases. CDR1 and CDR2 (germline): GTSNPN, SVGIG (reference sequence). This CDR3 comprises 15 residues. With V trimmed by 4 bases and J by 5 bases, 10 bases remained unmatched. The CDR3 reads CAWKGGGRVLDTQYF. The CDR3 region has the DNA TGTGCCTGGAAGGGGGGCGGGAGGGTTTTAGATACGCAGTATTTT.

The chain links TRBV4-3 to TRBJ2-3; possible D gene TRBD2, 6 bases. Trimming cost V 1 base and J 0 bases, with 23 bases left between them. CDR1 and CDR2 from the germline V gene are LGHNA and YSLEER. The CDR3 consists of 20 residues. The CDR3 region is CASSQGPRGRRLNSTDTQYF. The DNA for the CDR3 is TGCGCCAGCAGCCAAGGGCCGCGAGGGAGGCGACTAAATAGCACAGATACGCAGTATTTT.

V is TRBV19 and J is TRBJ2-3, with 13 bases identical to TRBD2. The CDR3 contains 17 residues. V shed 3 bases and J 4 bases; nucleotides not matched to a gene: 7. Germline V gene sequence: CDR1 LNHDA, CDR2 SQIVND (reference sequence). DNA of the CDR3: TGTGCCAGTAGTATGGGGCGGGGACTAGCGGGATCAGATACGCAGTATTTT. Translated, it gives CASSMGRGLAGSDTQYF.

The V gene is TRBV2, the J gene TRBJ2-5, with D hard to call. V lost 0 bases and J 2 bases, leaving 13 bases between the germline ends. Looked up from germline, CDR1 is SNHLY and CDR2 is FYNNEI. This CDR3 is built from 16 residues. The CDR3, as DNA: TGTGCCAGCAGTGAAGCGCGTTGGGCCCCACAAGAGACCCAGTACTTC. Its translation: CASSEARWAPQETQYF.

The CDR3 DNA follows: TGCGCCAGCAGCCAGATGTTGACCGGGACTTCTTCCTACGAGCAGTACTTC. Its protein is CASSQMLTGTSSYEQYF. The chain joins TRBV4-1 to TRBJ2-5; TRBD2 might be the D (6 bases). The assigned J gene may be wrong: the sequence end matches TRBJ2-7 better. CDR3 length: 17 residues. CDR1 MGHRA and CDR2 YSYEKL come from the germline V gene.

The sample holds a few counts of this clone. This sequence joins TRBV4-2 and TRBJ1-2; D is undetermined. The germline gives CDR1 LGHNA, CDR2 YNFKEQ. The CDR3 runs to 18 residues. V lost 1 base and J 1 base, leaving 19 bases between the germline ends. For the CDR3, the DNA is TGTGCCAGCAGCCAAGTCCGGACCAGAGCGGGAGGTAACTATGGCTACACCTTC. It is translated as CASSQVRTRAGGNYGYTF.

The chain employs TRBV19 and TRBJ2-1; no clear D. Trimming took off 3 bases at V and 1 base at J, with 7 bases between the two ends. In germline, CDR1 is LNHDA, CDR2 SQIVND (reference sequence). This CDR3 has 14 amino acids. In DNA form, the CDR3 reads TGTGCCAGTAGTATCGGCGGATCCTACAATGAGCAGTTCTTC. It codes for CASSIGGSYNEQFF.

As for this clone: Other nucleotide sequences from this sample produce the same CDR3. The chain is built from TRBV9 and TRBJ2-7; possibly TRBD1 for D (5 bases). Germline V CDR1 and CDR2: SGDLS, YYNGEE. The CDR3 is 14 residues long. V was pared by 0 bases and J by 0 bases, with 7 bases between. In DNA, the CDR3 is TGTGCCAGCAGCGTAGGGGGCCTCTCCTACGAGCAGTACTTC. Its translation: CASSVGGLSYEQYF.

This rearrangement joins TRBV5-1 to TRBJ2-3; 9 nucleotides agree with TRBD1. The V segment lost 2 bases and the J segment 5 bases; nucleotides outside the gene matches: 6. The CDR3 extends over 15 amino acids. Germline V gene data show CDR1 as SGHRS and CDR2 as YFSETQ. The CDR3: CASSLQGAWEDTQYF. CDR3 nucleotide sequence: TGCGCCAGCAGCTTACAGGGGGCTTGGGAAGATACGCAGTATTTT. The full variable domain, completed using reference TRBV5-1 and TRBJ2-3, is KAGVTQTPRYLIKTRGQQVTLSCSPISGHRSVSWYQQTPGQGLQFLFEYFSETQRNKGNFPGRFSGRQFSNSRSEMNVSTLELGDSALYLCASSLQGAWEDTQYFGPGTRLTVL.

This chain connects TRBV11-2 to TRBJ2-7, with a weak D call TRBD2 (7 bases). Trimming took 5 bases from V and 4 from J, leaving 21 bases between them. This CDR3 has 16 residues. Per the germline V gene, CDR1 is SGHAT and CDR2 is FQNNGV. The CDR3 spells CASSPRRGRAEYEQYF. DNA for the CDR3: TGTGCCAGCAGCCCCAGAAGGGGGAGGGCCGAGTACGAGCAGTACTTC.

This clone was seen only once. The gene calls are TRBV6-5 and TRBJ2-1, with D possibly being TRBD2 (6 bases). The CDR3 has 15 residues. Germline-derived CDR1 and CDR2 are MNHEY and SVGAGI. Trimming removed 4 bases from V and 10 bases from J, with 20 bases in between. This CDR3 reads CASSSRDLHYGEQFF. DNA of the CDR3: TGTGCCAGCAGTTCCCGGGACTTACACTACGGCGAGCAGTTCTTC.

This clone was seen once. V usage is TRBV5-1 and J usage is TRBJ1-1; TRBD1 might be the D (6 bases). The CDR3 sequence is 16 residues long. Germline V CDR1 and CDR2: SGHRS, YFSETQ. V was pared by 3 bases and J by 2 bases, with 17 bases between. CDR3 bases: TGCGCCAGCAGCTCGCCTCCGGGGGGGCCTAACACTGAAGCTTTCTTT. It yields the protein CASSSPPGGPNTEAFF.

V gene TRBV19 combines with J gene TRBJ2-1, with 7 bases lining up with TRBD2. The CDR3 consists of 14 residues. V lost 5 bases and J lost 0; bases outside the gene matches: 1. Germline V gene data show CDR1 as LNHDA and CDR2 as SQIVND (reference sequence). The CDR3 loop reads CASSWTSSYNEQFF. CDR3 bases: TGTGCCAGTAGTTGGACTAGCTCCTACAATGAGCAGTTCTTC. Filled out from reference TRBV19 and TRBJ2-1, the complete variable domain reads DGGITQSPKYLFRKEGQNVTLSCEQNLNHDAMYWYRQDPGQGLRLIYYSQIVNDFQKGDIAEGYSVSREKKESFPLTVTSAQKNPTAFYLCASSWTSSYNEQFFGPGTRLTVL.

This clone has only one observation. V usage is TRBV25-1 and J usage is TRBJ2-2; TRBD1 is a possible D gene (6 bases). This CDR3 is built from 17 residues. Germline CDR1 and CDR2: MGHDK and SYGVNS. The V gene lost 4 bases and the J gene lost 2 bases, with 17 bases spanning the gap. CDR3 protein: CASSVTDSLNNTGELFF. CDR3 in DNA: TGTGCCAGCAGTGTAACGGACAGCCTTAACAACACCGGGGAGCTGTTTTTT.